Below, 32 T cell receptor beta chains from the same sample are listed, as sequenced in a study of cytomegalovirus exposure and HLA in healthy donors. Primers included in the PCR were 60 Vbeta and 13 Jbeta primers. Using immunoSEQ multiplex PCR, the repertoire was profiled, and TCRdb retains in-frame clones only, with some absent. In the table there are approximately 170,000 clones, roughly 80% of which are singletons. Material: PBMCs. The origin of the receptors is a young woman in good health and CMV-seronegative.

V is TRBV7-6 and J is TRBJ2-5; 10 bases are shared with TRBD1. The V gene's germline CDR1 is SGHVS and CDR2 FNYEAQ. V shed 5 bases, J shed 1 base, and the junction held 7 bases outside the gene matches. This CDR3 comprises 16 residues. The CDR3 spells CASSLGGTGVQETQYF. Here the CDR3 DNA reads TGTGCCAGCAGCCTGGGCGGGACAGGGGTCCAAGAGACCCAGTACTTC.

The chain uses TRBV11-2 and TRBJ1-1; no clear D gene. In germline, CDR1 is SGHAT, CDR2 FQNNGV. The V gene lost 4 bases and the J gene lost 6 bases, with 6 bases spanning the gap. The CDR3 consists of 11 residues. The CDR3 sequence: CASSYGAEAFF. The CDR3 DNA reads TGTGCCAGCAGCTACGGTGCTGAAGCTTTCTTT.

The chain recombines TRBV7-3 with TRBJ2-1, with TRBD1 matching 7 bases. The germline gives CDR1 SGHTA, CDR2 FQGTGA. This CDR3 has 15 residues. The ends lost 3 bases at V and 5 bases at J; junction bases unmatched: 7. The CDR3 DNA reads TGTGCCAGCAGCTTTCTACCGGGACAGAACAATGAGCAGTTCTTC. It yields the protein CASSFLPGQNNEQFF.

The V and J genes are TRBV4-1 and TRBJ2-5; 10 bases are a match to TRBD1. The CDR3 spans 16 residues. The V and J ends lost 6 bases and 4 bases, in that order; junction bases with no gene match: 11. CDR1 MGHRA and CDR2 YSYEKL come from the germline V gene. The CDR3: CASSWSGTGEGETQYF. DNA of the CDR3: TGCGCCAGCAGTTGGTCCGGGACAGGGGAGGGAGAGACCCAGTACTTC.

The V gene is TRBV29-1, the J gene TRBJ2-7, with D perhaps matching TRBD1 (6 bases). Looked up from germline, CDR1 is SQVTM and CDR2 is ANQGSEA. Trimming took 4 bases from V and 3 from J, leaving 16 bases between them. The CDR3 is 14 residues long. CDR3 in DNA: TGCAGCGTTGTAATGTTGGGACACCACTACGAGCAGTACTTC. It specifies CSVVMLGHHYEQYF.

The gene calls are TRBV19 and TRBJ2-1; TRBD1 aligns across 9 bases. The CDR3 has 16 amino acids. Germline lookup yields CDR1 LNHDA and CDR2 SQIVND (reference sequence). V lost 2 bases to trimming and J lost 8 bases; unmatched junction nucleotides: 10. The DNA of the CDR3 is TGTGCCAGTAGTATATGGGAGGGGACAGGGAATGATGAGCAGTTCTTC. It yields the protein CASSIWEGTGNDEQFF.

The chain recombines TRBV18 with TRBJ2-1, with TRBD2 matching 11 bases. V was clipped by 4 bases and J by 9 bases; unmatched bases: 11. The germline gives CDR1 KGHSH, CDR2 LQKENI. The CDR3 is made up of 16 amino acids. The CDR3 sequence is CASSLLAGVGSVEQFF. The CDR3, as DNA: TGTGCCAGCTCACTACTAGCGGGAGTGGGTTCCGTTGAGCAGTTCTTC.

The V and J genes are TRBV7-9 and TRBJ2-5, with D hard to call. The CDR3 sequence is 11 residues long. V was cut by 3 bases and J by 5 bases, with 4 bases left in between. Germline V gives CDR1 SEHNR, CDR2 FQNEAQ (reference sequence). CDR3 in amino acids: CASSFIETQYF. The CDR3 DNA sequence: TGTGCCAGCAGCTTTATTGAGACCCAGTACTTC.

The V and J genes are TRBV25-1 and TRBJ1-2; D perhaps matches TRBD1 (6 bases). Germline CDR1 MGHDK, CDR2 SYGVNS. V dropped 1 base and J dropped 0 bases, with 12 bases sitting between them. This CDR3 contains 16 residues. CDR3 loop: CASSESGTPSNYGYTF. The CDR3, as DNA: TGTGCCAGCAGTGAATCAGGGACACCGTCTAACTATGGCTACACCTTC.

This clone was recorded once. The chain recombines TRBV2 with TRBJ1-2; D remains unclear. The V gene's germline CDR1 is SNHLY and CDR2 FYNNEI. This CDR3 is built from 13 residues. Trimming took off 3 bases at V and 6 bases at J, with 11 bases between the two ends. CDR3 region: CASSERAEDGYTF. The CDR3 DNA follows: TGTGCCAGCAGTGAGCGGGCAGAGGATGGCTACACCTTC.

This clone was observed a handful of times. The gene calls are TRBV10-3 and TRBJ2-1; 16 nucleotides match TRBD2. J lost 0 bases, V lost 4 bases, and 3 bases had no gene match. The length of the CDR3 is 18 residues. CDR1 and CDR2 from the germline V gene are ENHRY and SYGVKD. CDR3 in amino acids: CAISGGLAGGGSYNEQFF. The CDR3 region has the DNA TGTGCCATCAGTGGGGGACTAGCGGGGGGGGGCTCCTACAATGAGCAGTTCTTC.

The chain links TRBV28 to TRBJ1-3, with 7 nucleotides matching TRBD1. Trimming cost V 6 bases and J 4 bases; bases outside gene matches: 3. CDR1 is MDHEN and CDR2 is SYDVKM in the germline V gene. The CDR3 length is 13 residues. CDR3 sequence: CASRVQGGNTIYF. CDR3 bases: TGTGCCAGCAGAGTACAGGGGGGAAACACCATATATTTT. The complete variable domain, with remaining parts taken from reference TRBV28 and TRBJ1-3, reads DVKVTQSSRYLVKRTGEKVFLECVQDMDHENMFWYRQDPGLGLRLIYFSYDVKMKEKGDIPEGYSVSREKKERFSLILESASTNQTSMYLCASRVQGGNTIYFGEGSWLTVV.

This sequence joins TRBV2 and TRBJ1-1, with no clear D. The germline V and J ends were trimmed by 7 bases and 0 bases, with 6 bases remaining between them. The germline gives CDR1 SNHLY, CDR2 FYNNEI. CDR3 size: 12 residues. The chain's CDR3 is CASTRLNTEAFF. CDR3 nucleotide sequence: TGTGCCAGCACCAGGCTGAACACTGAAGCTTTCTTT.

The chain joins TRBV9 to TRBJ2-7; 7 bases agree with TRBD1. This CDR3 has 15 amino acids. Germline V gives CDR1 SGDLS, CDR2 YYNGEE. After removal of 0 bases from V and 2 bases from J, the junction contained 5 bases not matched to a gene. This CDR3 reads CASSVATGFTYEQYF. CDR3 DNA: TGTGCCAGCAGCGTAGCGACAGGGTTCACCTACGAGCAGTACTTC.

The chain combines TRBV5-1 with TRBJ2-3, with 11 bases aligning to TRBD2. The V and J ends lost 4 bases and 0 bases, in that order; junction bases with no gene match: 10. The germline V gene encodes CDR1 SGHRS and CDR2 YFSETQ. The CDR3 extends over 18 amino acids. The DNA for the CDR3 is TGCGCCAGCAGCGTAACTAGCGGGAGTACTCCTAGCACAGATACGCAGTATTTT. Translating it yields CASSVTSGSTPSTDTQYF.

In its sample, this clone was seen once. The V call is TRBV6-1, the J call TRBJ1-1, with 8 bases aligning to TRBD1. The V segment lost 7 bases and the J segment 8 bases; nucleotides outside the gene matches: 15. Germline CDR1 MNHNS, CDR2 SASEGT. This CDR3 contains 15 residues. DNA of the CDR3: TGTGCCAGCACTCCCCCAGGGACAGGTGGAACGGAAGCTTTCTTT. It specifies CASTPPGTGGTEAFF.

This clone was observed once. V usage is TRBV7-9 and J usage is TRBJ1-1, with D possibly being TRBD1 (5 bases). Germline lookup yields CDR1 SEHNR and CDR2 FQNEAQ (reference sequence). CDR3 length: 14 amino acids. The V end lost 5 bases, the J end lost 1 base, and 11 bases lay between the germline ends. The CDR3, as DNA: TGTGCCAGCAGCACCCGGGGGGGGAACACTGAAGCTTTCTTT. It encodes CASSTRGGNTEAFF.

This clone has more than one count but fewer than ten. This sequence joins TRBV7-2 and TRBJ2-2, with TRBD2 as a possible D gene (5 bases). In germline, CDR1 is SGHTA, CDR2 FQGNSA. Trimming took off 7 bases at V and 8 bases at J, with 17 bases between the two ends. This CDR3 region has 14 residues. The CDR3 reads CASNPRGIRGELFF. The DNA for the CDR3 is TGTGCCAGCAACCCACGGGGAATAAGGGGGGAGCTGTTTTTT.

Concerning this clone: The same CDR3 arises from other DNA sequences in this sample as well. This chain connects TRBV6-5 to TRBJ2-3, with TRBD1 matching 7 bases. Germline CDR1 MNHEY, CDR2 SVGAGI. V lost 7 bases and J lost 0; bases outside the gene matches: 1. The CDR3 sequence is 13 residues long. The CDR3 coding sequence is TGTGCCAGCAAAGGGGGCAGCACAGATACGCAGTATTTT. Amino acid sequence: CASKGGSTDTQYF.

V usage is TRBV5-6 and J usage is TRBJ2-7, with 7 bases lining up with TRBD2. The CDR3 extends over 17 amino acids. Germline V gene lookup returns CDR1 SGHDT and CDR2 YYEEEE. J gave up 3 bases and V 4 bases, and 16 bases lay outside the gene matches. Here the CDR3 DNA reads TGTGCCAGCAGCCACTTGCGTCCGGGCGCGGGAGACTACGAGCAGTACTTC. This encodes CASSHLRPGAGDYEQYF.

The chain combines TRBV7-3 with TRBJ2-2, with TRBD1 as a possible D gene (5 bases). The CDR3 length is 16 residues. Trimming took off 1 base at V and 6 bases at J, with 15 bases between the two ends. CDR1 and CDR2 from the germline V gene are SGHTA and FQGTGA. The CDR3 loop is CASSLNPQGLAGELFF. As DNA, the CDR3 is TGTGCCAGCAGCTTAAACCCTCAGGGTCTCGCCGGGGAGCTGTTTTTT.

On this clone itself: At one of its ends the junction is not consistent with the germline gene, which may arise from a read error. The chain uses TRBV6-4 and TRBJ1-2; D possibly corresponds to TRBD1 (5 bases). CDR1 is MRHNA, CDR2 SNTAGT, per germline. The CDR3 sequence is 15 residues long. For the CDR3, the DNA is TGTGCCAGCAGTTACTCCGGGACGGAGGGTTATGGCTACACCTTC. This sequence encodes CASSYSGTEGYGYTF.

This chain joins TRBV29-1 and TRBJ2-3; TRBD2 agrees at 7 bases. V shed 5 bases, J shed 8 bases, and the junction held 10 bases outside the gene matches. Per germline, CDR1 SQVTM and CDR2 ANQGSEA. The CDR3 is 13 amino acids. The CDR3 loop is CSVRWEGRGTQYF. CDR3 in DNA: TGCAGCGTTAGGTGGGAGGGCCGGGGTACGCAGTATTTT.

The chain carries TRBV11-3 and TRBJ2-5; 8 nucleotides agree with TRBD2. Trimming cost V 1 base and J 5 bases; bases outside gene matches: 9. This CDR3 is 16 amino acids long. Looked up from germline, CDR1 is SGHNT and CDR2 is YENEEA. In DNA form, the CDR3 reads TGTGCCAGCAGCTTAGGATGGACTAGCTTTGAGGAGACCCAGTACTTC. Protein product: CASSLGWTSFEETQYF. The full variable domain, with the rest looked up from reference TRBV11-3 and TRBJ2-5, is EAGVVQSPRYKIIEKKQPVAFWCNPISGHNTLYWYLQNLGQGPELLIRYENEEAVDDSQLPKDRFSAERLKGVDSTLKIQPAELGDSAVYLCASSLGWTSFEETQYFGPGTRLLVL.

The chain employs TRBV6-5 and TRBJ2-7, with a weak D call TRBD1 (6 bases). Germline CDR1 is MNHEY and CDR2 is SVGAGI. Trimming left V 7 bases short and J 2 bases short, with 12 bases between. The CDR3 sequence is 13 residues long. The CDR3 here is CASTGGHPYEQYF. CDR3 DNA: TGTGCCAGCACTGGGGGACACCCCTACGAGCAGTACTTC.

CDR3 bases: TGTGCCAGCAGTTTTGGCAGGGTAGGCACCGGGGAGCTGTTTTTT. It encodes CASSFGRVGTGELFF. The chain couples TRBV28 to TRBJ2-2; possible D gene TRBD1, 5 bases. Germline V gene data show CDR1 as MDHEN and CDR2 as SYDVKM. The CDR3 length is 15 residues. Trimming removed 3 bases from V and 4 bases from J, with 12 bases in between. The variable domain in full, with the rest retrieved from reference TRBV28 and TRBJ2-2, is DVKVTQSSRYLVKRTGEKVFLECVQDMDHENMFWYRQDPGLGLRLIYFSYDVKMKEKGDIPEGYSVSREKKERFSLILESASTNQTSMYLCASSFGRVGTGELFFGEGSRLTVL.

The rearrangement links TRBV27 to TRBJ2-7; D perhaps matches TRBD2 (6 bases). The CDR3 length is 13 residues. Germline CDR1 MNHEY, CDR2 SMNVEV (reference sequence). V lost 5 bases and J 6 bases, leaving 14 bases between the germline ends. This chain's CDR3 is CASSRDLSSEQYF. In nucleotides, the CDR3 is TGTGCCAGCAGTCGGGACTTGAGTTCCGAGCAGTACTTC.

The chain has TRBV27 and TRBJ2-1; TRBD2 aligns across 12 bases. This CDR3 region has 14 residues. With 2 bases clipped from V and 7 bases from J, the junction kept 0 bases outside the gene matches. Germline V CDR1 and CDR2: MNHEY, SMNVEV (reference sequence). This CDR3 is CASSLGTSGNEQFF. The CDR3 nucleotides are TGTGCCAGCAGTTTAGGGACTAGCGGGAATGAGCAGTTCTTC.

The chain recombines TRBV7-2 with TRBJ2-3; 7 bases are a match to TRBD2. The V gene's germline CDR1 is SGHTA and CDR2 FQGNSA. This CDR3 has 14 residues. V shed 6 bases, J shed 0 bases, and the junction held 3 bases outside the gene matches. This CDR3 is CASSGGVSTDTQYF. CDR3 nucleotides: TGTGCCAGCAGTGGGGGGGTTAGCACAGATACGCAGTATTTT.

The rearrangement uses TRBV2 and TRBJ1-4; 7 bases map to TRBD1. The CDR3 is made up of 14 amino acids. CDR1 is SNHLY, CDR2 FYNNEI, per germline. V lost 4 bases, J lost 6 bases, and 5 bases stayed unmatched. CDR3 in DNA: TGTGCCAGCAGTGCGGACAGGAGTTATGAAAAACTGTTTTTT. This codes for CASSADRSYEKLFF.

V is TRBV9 and J is TRBJ2-5; TRBD2 matches 7 bases. The CDR3 runs 13 residues. CDR1 and CDR2 from the germline V gene are SGDLS and YYNGEE. V was pared by 4 bases and J by 11 bases, with 11 bases of the junction left unmatched. The CDR3 protein is CASSPNPRGEQYF. CDR3 DNA: TGTGCCAGCAGCCCAAACCCTCGGGGGGAGCAGTACTTC.

The chain employs TRBV7-9 and TRBJ2-3, with 10 positions matching TRBD1. CDR3 size: 15 residues. Per the germline V gene, CDR1 is SEHNR and CDR2 is FQNEAQ (reference sequence). The V gene end was trimmed by 5 bases and the J gene end by 1 base; junction bases not matched to a gene: 3. CDR3 sequence: CASSPGTGGTDTQYF. The DNA for the CDR3 is TGTGCCAGCAGCCCCGGGACAGGGGGCACAGATACGCAGTATTTT.